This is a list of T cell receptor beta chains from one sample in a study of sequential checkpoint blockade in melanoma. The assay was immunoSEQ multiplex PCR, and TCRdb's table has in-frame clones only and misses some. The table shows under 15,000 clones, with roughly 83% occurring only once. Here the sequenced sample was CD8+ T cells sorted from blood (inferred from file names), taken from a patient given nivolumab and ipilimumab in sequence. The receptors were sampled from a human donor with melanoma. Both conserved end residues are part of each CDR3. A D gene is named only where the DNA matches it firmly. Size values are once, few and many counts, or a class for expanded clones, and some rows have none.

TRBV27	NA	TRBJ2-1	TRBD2	TGTGCCAGCAGTACGGGGACTAGCGTCAATGAGCAGTTCTTC	CASSTGTSVNEQFF
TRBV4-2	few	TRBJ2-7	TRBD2	TGTGCCAGCAGCCAAGGGACTAGCGGGGCAATCGAGCAGTACTTC	CASSQGTSGAIEQYF
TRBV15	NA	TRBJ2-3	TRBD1	TGTGCCACCAGCAGAGGGACAGGGGGGAGCACAGATACGCAGTATTTT	CATSRGTGGSTDTQYF
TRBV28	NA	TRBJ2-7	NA	TGTGCCAGCACCAGGGGCTACGAGCAGTACTTC	CASTRGYEQYF
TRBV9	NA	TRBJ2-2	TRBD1	TGTGCCAGCAGCGGCGACGGGACAGGCCTCACCGGGGAGCTGTTTTTT	CASSGDGTGLTGELFF
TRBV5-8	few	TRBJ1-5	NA	TGCGCCAGCAGCCAAGAGAGACATAGCAATCAGCCCCAGCATTTT	CASSQERHSNQPQHF
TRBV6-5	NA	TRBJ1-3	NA	TGTGCCAGCAGTTTCGGGGGAGCTGGAAACACCATATATTTT	CASSFGGAGNTIYF
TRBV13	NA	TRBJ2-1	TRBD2	TGTGCCAGCAGCTTAGCAGCGGGGGGCCACAATGAGCAGTTCTTC	CASSLAAGGHNEQFF
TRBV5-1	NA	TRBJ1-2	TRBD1	TGCGCCAGCAGCCCCGAGGACAGGATATCCTATGGCTACACCTTC	CASSPEDRISYGYTF
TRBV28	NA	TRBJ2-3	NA	TGTGCCAGCAGTTTAGGAGAGGGGCAGGGGTTAGATACGCAGTATTTT	CASSLGEGQGLDTQYF
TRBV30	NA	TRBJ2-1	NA	TGTGCCGCCCCAAGGGGAGGGGGACACAATGAGCAGTTCTTC	CAAPRGGGHNEQFF
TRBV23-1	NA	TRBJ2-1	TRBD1	TGCGCCAGCAGTCAATACCCGGACAGGATACGAACGACCTACAATGAGCAGTTCTTC	CASSQYPDRIRTTYNEQFF
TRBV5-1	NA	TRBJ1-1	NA	TGCGCCAGCAGCTTGTCGGGAGAAGCTTTCTTT	CASSLSGEAFF
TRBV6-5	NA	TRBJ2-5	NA	TGTGCCAGCAGTTACTCGACAGGTCAGACCCAGTACTTC	CASSYSTGQTQYF
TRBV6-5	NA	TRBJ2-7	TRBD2	TGTGCCAGCAGTTACCGTTGGGGGGGGAACTACGAGCAGTACTTC	CASSYRWGGNYEQYF
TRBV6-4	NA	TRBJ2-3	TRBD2	TGTGCCAGCAGTGAGTTAGCGGGGACGCCAGATACGCAGTATTTT	CASSELAGTPDTQYF
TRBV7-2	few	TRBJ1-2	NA	TGTGCCAGCAGCTTTGGCACAGGTGACAACTATGGCTACACCTTC	CASSFGTGDNYGYTF
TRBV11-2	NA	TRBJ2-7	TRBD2	TGTGCCAGCAGCCCATGGGGAGGGGCCGAGCAGTACTTC	CASSPWGGAEQYF
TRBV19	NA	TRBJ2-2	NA	TGTGCCAGTAGTATTTGGGGGGGCAACACCGGGGAGCTGTTTTTT	CASSIWGGNTGELFF
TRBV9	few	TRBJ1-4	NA	TGTGCCAGCAGCGTAGAGGGGAATGAAAAACTGTTTTTT	CASSVEGNEKLFF
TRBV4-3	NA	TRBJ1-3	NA	TGCGCCAGCAGCCAAGATGGCGGGACCGGTGGAAACACCATATATTTT	CASSQDGGTGGNTIYF
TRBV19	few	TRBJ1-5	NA	TGTGCCAGTAGTATCGTAGACTATCAGCCCCAGCATTTT	CASSIVDYQPQHF
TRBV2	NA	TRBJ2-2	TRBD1	TGTGCCACCACAGGGGGCTACACCGGGGAGCTGTTTTTT	CATTGGYTGELFF
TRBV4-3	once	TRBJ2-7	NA	TGCGCCAGCAGCCAGAGACACGTTGTTGAAGGAAACGAGCAGTACTTC	CASSQRHVVEGNEQYF
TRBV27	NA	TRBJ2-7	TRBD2	TGTGCCAGCAGTAAAGGACTAGCGGGGGCCGACGGGTACGAGCAGTACTTC	CASSKGLAGADGYEQYF
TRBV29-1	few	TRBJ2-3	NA	TGCAGCGTTGCTAGTGAGGTCTCTTCCACAGATACGCAGTATTTT	CSVASEVSSTDTQYF
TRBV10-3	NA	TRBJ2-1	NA	TGTGCCATCAGTCCCGGGGGGCCGGGTAATGAGCAGTTCTTC	CAISPGGPGNEQFF
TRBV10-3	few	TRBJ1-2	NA	TGTGCCATCAATATGGGGGCAGATGGCTACACCTTC	CAINMGADGYTF
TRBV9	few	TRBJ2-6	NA	TGTGCCAGCAGCGTATCGGTGTCTGGGGCCAACGTCCTGACTTTC	CASSVSVSGANVLTF
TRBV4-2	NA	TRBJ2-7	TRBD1	TGTGCCAGCAGCCAAGATTGGCCAGGGGGCTTACTTTCCTACGAGCAGTACTTC	CASSQDWPGGLLSYEQYF
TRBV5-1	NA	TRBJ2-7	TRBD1	TGCGCCAGCAGCCTACCGGGACAGGGATCCTACGAGCAGTACTTC	CASSLPGQGSYEQYF
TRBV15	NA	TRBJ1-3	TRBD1	TGTGCCACCAGCAGCTTAGACAGGGCTGGAAACACCATATATTTT	CATSSLDRAGNTIYF
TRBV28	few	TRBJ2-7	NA	TGTGCCAGCAGTTCACAGGGCTTCCATCCATTGTACTTC	CASSSQGFHPLYF
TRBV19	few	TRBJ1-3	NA	TGTGCCAGTAGCCCCTACGCAGGACTGGGGGGAAACACCATATATTTT	CASSPYAGLGGNTIYF
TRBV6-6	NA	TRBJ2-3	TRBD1	TGTGCCAGCAGGGGACAGGGGGGATCCACAGATACGCAGTATTTT	CASRGQGGSTDTQYF
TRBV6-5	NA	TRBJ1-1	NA	TGTGCCAGCAGCCAGGCGGGACTCACTGAAGCTTTCTTT	CASSQAGLTEAFF
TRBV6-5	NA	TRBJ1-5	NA	TGTGCCAGCACCTGGAGGGAATCTCAGCCCCAGCATTTT	CASTWRESQPQHF